Listed below are T cell receptor beta chains from one sample, sequenced in a study of OX40 agonist ivuxolimab in advanced cancers. Data came from immunoSEQ multiplex PCR; TCRdb stores just in-frame clones and leaves some out. The sample carries approximately 130,000 clones, 90% recorded once. The input for sequencing was CD4+ or CD8+ T cells sorted from blood, taken in a trial of the OX40 agonist ivuxolimab. The receptors come from an adult with an advanced solid tumor such as melanoma, head and neck, liver or kidney cancer. CDR3s include the opening cysteine and the closing phenylalanine or tryptophan. Fields, in order: V gene, J gene, CDR3 protein.

V: TRBV15; J: TRBJ2-7; CDR3: CATSRDQAGGLMEQYF
V: TRBV7-2; J: TRBJ2-6; CDR3: CASSLPPSGANVLTF
V: TRBV27; J: TRBJ2-1; CDR3: CASRLAGSSYNEQFF
V: TRBV28; J: TRBJ1-3; CDR3: CASSSWDRAGNTIYF
V: TRBV27; J: TRBJ2-2; CDR3: CASSLRTGELFF
V: TRBV6-5; J: TRBJ2-7; CDR3: CASSYSSVPYEQYF
V: TRBV20-1; J: TRBJ2-7; CDR3: CSAMGRYEQYF
V: TRBV5-1; J: TRBJ2-2; CDR3: CASSLQQANTGELFF
V: TRBV9; J: TRBJ2-5; CDR3: CASSIGTSGSWETQYF
V: TRBV19; J: TRBJ2-2; CDR3: CASSGVGEGADTGELFF
V: TRBV27; J: TRBJ2-1; CDR3: CASSPNNGLAGFLSSYNEQFF
V: TRBV18; J: TRBJ1-2; CDR3: CASSPGQAGGGYTF
V: TRBV10-2; J: TRBJ1-2; CDR3: CASRRTGVYGYTF
V: TRBV27; J: TRBJ2-2; CDR3: CASSPQETYSGELFF
V: TRBV28; J: TRBJ2-2; CDR3: CASSRLAGGWTGELFF
V: TRBV5-8; J: TRBJ2-7; CDR3: CASSLSLQGGRHYEQYF
V: TRBV6-6; J: TRBJ1-6; CDR3: CASSYNSPLHF
V: TRBV28; J: TRBJ1-5; CDR3: CAITGGGTGYNQPQHF
V: TRBV28; J: TRBJ2-7; CDR3: CASSSPRTGPGYF
V: TRBV11-2; J: TRBJ2-7; CDR3: CASSSSLAPYEQYF
V: TRBV11-3; J: TRBJ2-7; CDR3: CASSLGGLDRDEQYF
V: TRBV9; J: TRBJ2-7; CDR3: CASSVGTSGTYHEQYF
V: TRBV27; J: TRBJ1-1; CDR3: CASSRTGVTEAFF
V: TRBV19; J: TRBJ1-2; CDR3: CATTERQGLEVDGYTF
V: TRBV2; J: TRBJ2-1; CDR3: CASTLAYNEQFF
V: TRBV28; J: TRBJ1-3; CDR3: CASSRGGDGNTIYF
V: TRBV10-3; J: TRBJ2-2; CDR3: CAISQGRELFF
V: TRBV7-6; J: TRBJ2-1; CDR3: CASSLGVAGGVSYNEQFF
V: TRBV2; J: TRBJ1-3; CDR3: CASSEITGTGNTIYF
V: TRBV6-6; J: TRBJ2-2; CDR3: CATRTGANTGELFF
V: TRBV7-9; J: TRBJ1-2; CDR3: CASSLERAQNYGYTF
V: TRBV19; J: TRBJ1-5; CDR3: CASITPGGAQHF
V: TRBV23-1; J: TRBJ1-2; CDR3: CASSQRVGPLGYTF
V: TRBV5-6; J: TRBJ2-7; CDR3: CASSLGPGVNYEQYF
V: TRBV7-9; J: TRBJ2-3; CDR3: CASSSPDLGKDTQYF
V: TRBV27; J: TRBJ1-2; CDR3: CASSLAASAYYGYTF